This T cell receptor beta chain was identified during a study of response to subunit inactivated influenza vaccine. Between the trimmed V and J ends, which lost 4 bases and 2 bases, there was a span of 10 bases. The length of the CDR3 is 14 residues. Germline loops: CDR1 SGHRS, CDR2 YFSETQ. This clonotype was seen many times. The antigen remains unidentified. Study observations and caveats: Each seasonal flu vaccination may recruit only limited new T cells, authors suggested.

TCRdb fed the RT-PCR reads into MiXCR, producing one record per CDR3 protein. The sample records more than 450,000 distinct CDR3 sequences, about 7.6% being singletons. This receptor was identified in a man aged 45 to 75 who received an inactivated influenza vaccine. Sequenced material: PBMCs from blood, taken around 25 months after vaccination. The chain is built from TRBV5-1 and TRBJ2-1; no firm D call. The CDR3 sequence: CASSPPQPYNEQFF. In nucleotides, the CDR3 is TGCGCCAGCAGCCCCCCTCAACCCTACAATGAGCAGTTCTTC.